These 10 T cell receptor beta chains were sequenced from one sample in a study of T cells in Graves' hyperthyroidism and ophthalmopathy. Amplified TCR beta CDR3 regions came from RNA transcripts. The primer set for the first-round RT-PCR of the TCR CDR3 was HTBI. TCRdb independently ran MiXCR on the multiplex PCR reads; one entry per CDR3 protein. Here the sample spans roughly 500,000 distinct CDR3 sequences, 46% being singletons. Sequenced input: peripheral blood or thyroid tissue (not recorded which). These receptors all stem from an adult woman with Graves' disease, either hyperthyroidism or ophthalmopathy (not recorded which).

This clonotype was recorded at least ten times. CDR3 in amino acids: CASSYPVDGSYEQYF. The CDR3 nucleotides read TGTGCCAGCAGCTACCCCGTGGACGGTTCCTACGAGCAGTACTTC. J is TRBJ2-7 and V is TRBV7-9; D remains unclear. This CDR3 is built from 15 residues. The V end was cut by 4 bases, the J end by 1 base, with 14 bases between. Germline CDR1 reads SEHNR; CDR2 reads FQNEAQ (reference sequence).

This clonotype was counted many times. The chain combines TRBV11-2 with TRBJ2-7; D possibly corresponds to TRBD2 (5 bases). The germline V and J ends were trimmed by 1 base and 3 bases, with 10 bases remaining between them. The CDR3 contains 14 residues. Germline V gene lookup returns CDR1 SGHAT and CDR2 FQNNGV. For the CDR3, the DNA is TGTGCCAGCAGCTTAGTCACCGGGAACTACGAGCAGTACTTC. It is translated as CASSLVTGNYEQYF.

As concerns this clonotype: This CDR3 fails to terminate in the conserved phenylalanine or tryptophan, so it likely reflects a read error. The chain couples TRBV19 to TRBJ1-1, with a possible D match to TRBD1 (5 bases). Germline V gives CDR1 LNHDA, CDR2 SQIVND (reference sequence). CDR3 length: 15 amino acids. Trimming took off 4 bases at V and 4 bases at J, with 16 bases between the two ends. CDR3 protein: CASSTSGAGRTEAFS. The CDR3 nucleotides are TGTGCCAGTAGTACATCTGGGGCAGGGCGCACTGAAGCTTTCTCT.

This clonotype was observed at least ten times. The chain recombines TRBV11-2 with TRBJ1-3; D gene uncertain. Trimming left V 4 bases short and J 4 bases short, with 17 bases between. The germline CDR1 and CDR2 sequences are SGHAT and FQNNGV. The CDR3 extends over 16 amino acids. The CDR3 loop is CASSSRNFLAGNTIYF. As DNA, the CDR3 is TGTGCCAGCAGCTCACGTAACTTCCTGGCGGGAAACACCATATATTTT.

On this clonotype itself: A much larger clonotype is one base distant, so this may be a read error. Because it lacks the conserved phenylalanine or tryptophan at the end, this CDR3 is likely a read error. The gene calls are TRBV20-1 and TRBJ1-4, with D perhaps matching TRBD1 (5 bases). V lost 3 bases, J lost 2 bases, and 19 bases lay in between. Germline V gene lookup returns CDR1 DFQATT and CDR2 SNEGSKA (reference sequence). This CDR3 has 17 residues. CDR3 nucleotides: TGCAGTGCTAGTTGGCCGGGGGACGAGAAGACTAATGAAAAACTGTTTGTT. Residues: CSASWPGDEKTNEKLFV.

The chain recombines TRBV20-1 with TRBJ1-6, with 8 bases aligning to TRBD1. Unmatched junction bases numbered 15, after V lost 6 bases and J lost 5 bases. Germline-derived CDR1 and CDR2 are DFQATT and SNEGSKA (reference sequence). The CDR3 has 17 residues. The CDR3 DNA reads TGCAGTGCCATGTCGGTCCAACAGGGGGGGAATAATTCACCCCTCCACTTT. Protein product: CSAMSVQQGGNNSPLHF.

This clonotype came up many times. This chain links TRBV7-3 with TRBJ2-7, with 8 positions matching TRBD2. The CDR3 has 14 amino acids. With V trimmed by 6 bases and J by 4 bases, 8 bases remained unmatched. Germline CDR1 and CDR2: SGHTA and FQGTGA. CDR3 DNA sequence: TGTGCCAGCAGTAGTTCCAGCGGGAGTTACGAGCAGTACTTC. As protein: CASSSSSGSYEQYF.

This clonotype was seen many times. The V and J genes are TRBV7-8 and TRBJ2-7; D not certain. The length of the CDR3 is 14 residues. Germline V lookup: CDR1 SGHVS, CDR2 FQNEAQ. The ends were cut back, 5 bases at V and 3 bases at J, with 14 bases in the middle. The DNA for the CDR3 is TGTGCCAGCAGCCCTCCCCTGCGTCGCTACGAGCAGTACTTC. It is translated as CASSPPLRRYEQYF.

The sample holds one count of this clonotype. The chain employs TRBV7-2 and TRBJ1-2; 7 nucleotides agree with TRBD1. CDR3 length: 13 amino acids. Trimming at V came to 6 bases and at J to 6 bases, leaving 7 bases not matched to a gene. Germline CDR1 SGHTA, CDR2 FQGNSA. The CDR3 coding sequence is TGTGCCAGCAGTCAGGGACAGTGGGATGGCTACACCTTC. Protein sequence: CASSQGQWDGYTF.

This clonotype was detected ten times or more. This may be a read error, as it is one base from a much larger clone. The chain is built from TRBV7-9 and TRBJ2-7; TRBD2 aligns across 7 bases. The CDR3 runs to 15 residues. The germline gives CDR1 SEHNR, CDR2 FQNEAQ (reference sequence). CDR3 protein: CVSSFDGGGDYEQYF. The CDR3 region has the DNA TGTGTCAGCAGCTTCGACGGGGGAGGGGACTACGAGCAGTACTTC.